This T cell receptor (beta chain) was captured by sequencing in a study of shared T cell receptors in the human thymus. TCRdb's table, derived via immunoSEQ multiplex PCR, lists solely in-frame clones and lacks some. The sample has some 760,000 clones, 70% to 90% seen once. These same data were also listed under a study on human thymus T cells. That publication notes: Healthy Finnish infants undergoing corrective surgery for congenital heart defects were used as donors. Thymus was obtained from resections taken during corrective heart surgery. An apparent bias in V and J gene usage was seen in thymic and blood repertoires. Unrelated individuals had highly overlapping thymic repertoires, as reported in related research.

The sequence derives from a girl under three years old with a congenital heart defect. Sequenced material: thymocytes.

The CDR3 DNA is TGCAGCGTTGTGGCCAAGGACAGAGGGACTAGCTGGCCCTACGAGCAGTACTTC. As protein: CSVVAKDRGTSWPYEQYF. V usage is TRBV29-1 and J usage is TRBJ2-7; 9 nucleotides line up with TRBD2. This CDR3 comprises 18 residues. The germline CDR1 and CDR2 sequences are SQVTM and ANQGSEA. The J segment lost 2 bases and the V segment lost 4 bases, leaving 18 bases of the junction unmatched.